The TCR beta chain described here comes from a study of T cell changes during pregnancy in multiple sclerosis. The CDR3 contains 15 residues. V dropped 5 bases and J dropped 0; count of bases not matched to a gene: 2. Germline V gene data show CDR1 as SGHTA and CDR2 as FQGNSA. Clones were sequenced by immunoSEQ multiplex PCR, and TCRdb holds only the in-frame ones, with some missing. The sample carries tens of thousands of clones, over 85% recorded once. The chain couples TRBV7-2 to TRBJ2-2; TRBD2 agrees at 8 bases. Sequences were derived from peripheral blood, sampled in the first trimester of pregnancy. The origin of this receptor is a female donor in good health, enrolled as a control in a pregnancy study. CDR3 loop: CASSRGGTNTGELFF. The DNA for the CDR3 is TGTGCCAGCAGCCGCGGGGGGACGAACACCGGGGAGCTGTTTTTT. The entire variable domain, with the rest obtained from reference TRBV7-2 and TRBJ2-2, is as follows: GAGVSQSPSNKVTEKGKDVELRCDPISGHTALYWYRQSLGQGLEFLIYFQGNSAPDKSGLPSDRFSAERTGGSVSTLTIQRTQQEDSAVYLCASSRGGTNTGELFFGEGSRLTVL.